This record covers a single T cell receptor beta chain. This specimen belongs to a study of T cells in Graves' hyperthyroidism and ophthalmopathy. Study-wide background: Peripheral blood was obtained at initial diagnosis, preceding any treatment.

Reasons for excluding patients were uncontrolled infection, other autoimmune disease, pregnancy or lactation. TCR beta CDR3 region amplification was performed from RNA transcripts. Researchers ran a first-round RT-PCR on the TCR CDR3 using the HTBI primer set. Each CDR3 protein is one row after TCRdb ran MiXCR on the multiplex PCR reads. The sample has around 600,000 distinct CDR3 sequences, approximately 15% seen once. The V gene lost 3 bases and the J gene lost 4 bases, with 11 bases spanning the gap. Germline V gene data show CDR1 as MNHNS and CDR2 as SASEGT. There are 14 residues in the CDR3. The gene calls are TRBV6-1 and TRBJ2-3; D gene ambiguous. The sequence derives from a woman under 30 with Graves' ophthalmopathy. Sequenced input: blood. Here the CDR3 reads CASSDRLAPDTQYF. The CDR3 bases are TGTGCCAGCAGTGACAGACTCGCCCCAGATACGCAGTATTTT.